The clone carrying this T cell receptor (beta chain) was recorded at least ten times. What it binds is not known. Researchers prepared the TCRbeta library using unique molecular identifiers, the study reports. TCRdb used MiXCR to reprocess the PCR reads, holding one entry per CDR3 protein. The table records under 9,500 distinct CDR3 sequences, around 13% of them present only once. The entry originates in a study of T-cell reconstitution after alpha-beta-depleted transplantation in children. Study-level findings and limits: A year post-transplant, T-cell counts and diversity derived mostly from newly produced T cells. About two months after transplant, alpha-beta T cells reportedly came from several hundred expanded graft clones.

Per the germline V gene, CDR1 is SGHRS and CDR2 is YFSETQ. The CDR3 totals 13 residues. Trimming pared 0 bases from V and 4 bases from J, leaving 7 bases between. The genes are TRBV5-1 and TRBJ2-5; a possible D gene is TRBD1 (5 bases). This specimen consisted of PBMCs, mostly from graft donor cells, obtained 60 days after TCRalphabeta/CD19-depleted stem cell transplant. This receptor was identified in a male patient younger than 18 who had a stem cell transplant for acute lymphoblastic leukemia, so the T cells may come from the graft donor. CDR3 sequence (DNA): TGCGCCAGCAGCTTGGAGGGGCGAGAGACCCAGTACTTC. Protein: CASSLEGRETQYF.